The 10 T cell receptor beta chains below were found in one sample sequenced in a study of blood T cell repertoires in COVID-19. Method: immunoSEQ multiplex PCR; TCRdb's copy keeps in-frame clones and lacks some. The sample consists of around 250,000 clones, approximately 91% of them appearing once. What was sequenced was PBMCs or T cells enriched from blood (not recorded which). The receptors come from a human donor in a cohort exposed to, infected with or recovered from COVID-19 (not recorded which). The donor label of this sample is uncertain.

The chain recombines TRBV3-1 (or the pseudogene TRBV3-2) with TRBJ1-3; D remains unclear. The CDR3 runs 15 residues. Trimming removed 1 base from V and 2 bases from J, with 9 bases in between. The germline V gene encodes CDR1 LGHDT and CDR2 YNNKEL (reference sequence). Here the CDR3 reads CASSQVTGPGNTIYF. The DNA of the CDR3 is TGTGCCAGCAGCCAAGTAACGGGTCCTGGAAACACCATATATTTT.

This clone was observed once. The rearrangement uses TRBV28 and TRBJ2-1, with TRBD2 as a possible D gene (6 bases). This CDR3 has 15 amino acids. Germline values: CDR1 MDHEN, CDR2 SYDVKM. The germline V and J ends were trimmed by 4 bases and 4 bases, with 14 bases remaining between them. The CDR3 loop is CASSSSPGLYNEQFF. CDR3 in DNA: TGTGCCAGCAGTTCTAGCCCGGGACTTTACAATGAGCAGTTCTTC.

The sample holds one count of this clone. The V gene is TRBV5-6, the J gene TRBJ2-2, with D possibly being TRBD1 (5 bases). This CDR3 comprises 17 residues. Germline CDR1 is SGHDT and CDR2 is YYEEEE. V was trimmed by 0 bases and J by 0 bases, leaving 12 bases between them. The CDR3 reads CASSLGITGANTGELFF. As DNA, the CDR3 is TGTGCCAGCAGCTTGGGAATTACAGGCGCGAACACCGGGGAGCTGTTTTTT.

The chain couples TRBV6-5 to TRBJ1-2; 7 bases match TRBD1. V dropped 6 bases and J dropped 4; count of bases not matched to a gene: 2. Germline CDR1 is MNHEY and CDR2 is SVGAGI. The CDR3 is 12 residues long. CDR3 sequence reads: CASRQGRYGYTF. The CDR3 DNA follows: TGTGCCAGCAGACAGGGGCGCTATGGCTACACCTTC.

The chain is built from TRBV5-6 and TRBJ2-3, with 7 positions matching TRBD1. Trimming cost V 1 base and J 2 bases; bases outside gene matches: 7. This CDR3 has 16 residues. Germline CDR1 SGHDT, CDR2 YYEEEE. The CDR3 DNA follows: TGTGCCAGCAGCTTGCGGGGACAGCGGATCACAGATACGCAGTATTTT. It specifies CASSLRGQRITDTQYF.

Points on this clone: This same CDR3 is encoded by further DNA sequences in the sample. The rearrangement joins TRBV27 to TRBJ2-7, with 8 positions matching TRBD1. CDR1 and CDR2 from the germline V gene are MNHEY and SMNVEV (reference sequence). J was trimmed by 0 bases and V by 2 bases; bases with no gene match: 0. CDR3 length: 14 amino acids. The CDR3 region has the DNA TGTGCCAGCAGTTTAGGGACAGGCTCCTACGAGCAGTACTTC. It yields the protein CASSLGTGSYEQYF.

The DNA for the CDR3 is TGTGCCATCAGTGAGGGGGCAGGGAACACTGAAGCTTTCTTT. Its translation: CAISEGAGNTEAFF. The rearrangement joins TRBV10-3 to TRBJ1-1; maybe TRBD1 (5 bases). The CDR3 spans 14 residues. Germline CDR1 ENHRY, CDR2 SYGVKD. V was trimmed by 2 bases and J by 1 base, leaving 8 bases between them.

The V call is TRBV19, the J call TRBJ1-5; D not certain. The V and J ends lost 2 bases and 0 bases respectively, with 17 bases between them. The CDR3 has 18 residues. Germline lookup yields CDR1 LNHDA and CDR2 SQIVND (reference sequence). CDR3 sequence reads: CASSIRAPRYYSNQPQHF. DNA for the CDR3: TGTGCCAGTAGTATAAGAGCCCCTCGCTATTATAGCAATCAGCCCCAGCATTTT. Looking up the rest from reference TRBV19 and TRBJ1-5 gives the full variable domain: DGGITQSPKYLFRKEGQNVTLSCEQNLNHDAMYWYRQDPGQGLRLIYYSQIVNDFQKGDIAEGYSVSREKKESFPLTVTSAQKNPTAFYLCASSIRAPRYYSNQPQHFGDGTRLSIL.

This clone has a handful of counts. The CDR3 loop is CASSPREGGYTF. CDR3 bases: TGTGCCAGCAGCCCCAGGGAGGGTGGCTACACCTTC. The V call is TRBV14, the J call TRBJ1-2, with D perhaps TRBD1 (5 bases). The CDR3 is 12 residues long. V was trimmed by 4 bases and J by 7 bases, leaving 10 bases between them. Per the germline V gene, CDR1 is SGHDN and CDR2 is FVKESK.

The rearrangement links TRBV5-6 to TRBJ2-1; TRBD2 agrees at 13 bases. Trimming took 10 bases from V and 4 from J; bases not matched to a gene: 17. The CDR3 is made up of 18 amino acids. Germline assignment: CDR1 SGHDT and CDR2 YYEEEE. CDR3 sequence: CASQLTRRGLAGYNEQFF. CDR3 sequence (DNA): TGTGCCTCCCAGCTTACGAGGCGGGGACTAGCGGGGTACAATGAGCAGTTCTTC. The full variable domain, completed using reference TRBV5-6 and TRBJ2-1, is DAGVTQSPTHLIKTRGQQVTLRCSPKSGHDTVSWYQQALGQGPQFIFQYYEEEERQRGNFPDRFSGHQFPNYSSELNVNALLLGDSALYLCASQLTRRGLAGYNEQFFGPGTRLTVL.